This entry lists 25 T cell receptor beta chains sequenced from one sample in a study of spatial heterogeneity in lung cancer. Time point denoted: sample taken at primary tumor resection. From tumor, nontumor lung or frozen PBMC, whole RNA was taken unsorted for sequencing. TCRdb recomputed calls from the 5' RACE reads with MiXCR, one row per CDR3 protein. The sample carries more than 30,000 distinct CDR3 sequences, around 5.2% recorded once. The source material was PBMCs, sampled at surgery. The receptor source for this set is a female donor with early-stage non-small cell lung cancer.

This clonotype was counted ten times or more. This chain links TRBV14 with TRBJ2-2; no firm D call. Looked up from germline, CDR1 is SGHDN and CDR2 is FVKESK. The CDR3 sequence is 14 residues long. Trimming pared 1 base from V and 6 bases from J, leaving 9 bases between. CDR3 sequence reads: CASSQAILAGELFF. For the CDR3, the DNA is TGTGCCAGCAGCCAAGCTATCCTGGCCGGGGAGCTGTTTTTT.

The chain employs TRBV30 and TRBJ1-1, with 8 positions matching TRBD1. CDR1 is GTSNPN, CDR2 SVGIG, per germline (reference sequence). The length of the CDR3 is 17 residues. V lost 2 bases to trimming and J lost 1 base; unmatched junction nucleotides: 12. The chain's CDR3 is CAWSPTRGTGTNTEAFF. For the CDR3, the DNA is TGTGCCTGGAGTCCCACCCGCGGGACAGGCACGAACACTGAAGCTTTCTTT.

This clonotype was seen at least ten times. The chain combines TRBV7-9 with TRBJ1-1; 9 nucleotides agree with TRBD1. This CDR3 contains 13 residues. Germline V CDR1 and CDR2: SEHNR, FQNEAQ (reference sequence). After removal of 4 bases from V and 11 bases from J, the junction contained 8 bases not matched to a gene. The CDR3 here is CASSWTGADKAFF. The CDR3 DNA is TGTGCCAGCAGCTGGACAGGGGCAGATAAGGCTTTCTTT.

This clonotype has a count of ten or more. Here the CDR3 reads CASSYSISQNEQFF. The CDR3 region has the DNA TGTGCCAGCAGTTACTCGATCAGTCAGAATGAGCAGTTCTTC. The chain carries TRBV6-5 and TRBJ2-1; D ambiguous. Looked up from germline, CDR1 is MNHEY and CDR2 is SVGAGI. The V and J ends lost 0 bases and 7 bases respectively, with 10 bases between them. The CDR3 has 14 amino acids.

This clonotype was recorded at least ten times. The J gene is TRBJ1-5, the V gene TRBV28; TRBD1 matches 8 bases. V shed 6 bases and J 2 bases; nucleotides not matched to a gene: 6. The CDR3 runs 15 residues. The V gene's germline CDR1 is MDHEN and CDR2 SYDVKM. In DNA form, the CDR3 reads TGTGCCAGCAGCCGGGGACAGGTCGGCAATCAGCCCCAGCATTTT. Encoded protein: CASSRGQVGNQPQHF. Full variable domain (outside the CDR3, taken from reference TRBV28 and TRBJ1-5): DVKVTQSSRYLVKRTGEKVFLECVQDMDHENMFWYRQDPGLGLRLIYFSYDVKMKEKGDIPEGYSVSREKKERFSLILESASTNQTSMYLCASSRGQVGNQPQHFGDGTRLSIL.

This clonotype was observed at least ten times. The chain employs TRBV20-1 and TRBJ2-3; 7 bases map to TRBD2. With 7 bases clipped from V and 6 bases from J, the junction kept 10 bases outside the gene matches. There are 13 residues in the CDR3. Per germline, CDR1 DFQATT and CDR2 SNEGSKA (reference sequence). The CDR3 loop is CSGFLSGVDTQYF. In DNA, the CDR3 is TGCAGTGGCTTTTTGAGCGGGGTCGATACGCAGTATTTT.

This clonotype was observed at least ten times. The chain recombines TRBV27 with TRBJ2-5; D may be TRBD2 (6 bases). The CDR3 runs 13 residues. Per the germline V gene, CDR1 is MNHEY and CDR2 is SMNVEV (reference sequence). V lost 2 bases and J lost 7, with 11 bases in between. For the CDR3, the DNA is TGTGCCAGCAGTTTAAGTCCGCGGGGGACCCAGTACTTC. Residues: CASSLSPRGTQYF.

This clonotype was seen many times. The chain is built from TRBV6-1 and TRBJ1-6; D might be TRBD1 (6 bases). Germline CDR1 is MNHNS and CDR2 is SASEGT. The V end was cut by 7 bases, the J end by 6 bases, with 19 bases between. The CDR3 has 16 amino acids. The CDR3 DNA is TGTGCCAGCACCCAAACGGGTCGGGGGGCTAATTCACCCCTCCACTTT. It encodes CASTQTGRGANSPLHF.

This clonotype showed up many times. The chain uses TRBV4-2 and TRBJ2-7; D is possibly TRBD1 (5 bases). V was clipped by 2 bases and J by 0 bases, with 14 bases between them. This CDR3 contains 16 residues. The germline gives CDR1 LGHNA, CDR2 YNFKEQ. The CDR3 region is CASSQSTTASSYEQYF. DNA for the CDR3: TGTGCCAGCAGCCAATCAACGACAGCCTCCTCCTACGAGCAGTACTTC.

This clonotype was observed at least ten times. CDR3 loop: CASSQAQSTYNEQFF. The CDR3 DNA follows: TGCGCCAGCAGCCAGGCTCAGAGTACCTACAATGAGCAGTTCTTC. The V call is TRBV4-1, the J call TRBJ2-1; no clear D gene. CDR1 MGHRA and CDR2 YSYEKL come from the germline V gene. The CDR3 contains 15 residues. V dropped 3 bases and J dropped 2 bases, with 11 bases sitting between them.

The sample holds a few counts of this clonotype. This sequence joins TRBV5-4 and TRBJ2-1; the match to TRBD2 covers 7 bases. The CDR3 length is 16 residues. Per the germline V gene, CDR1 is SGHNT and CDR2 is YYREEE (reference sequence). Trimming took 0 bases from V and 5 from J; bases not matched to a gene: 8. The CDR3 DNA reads TGTGCCAGCAGCTTGGAGTGGCGGGGGACTAACAATGAGCAGTTCTTC. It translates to CASSLEWRGTNNEQFF.

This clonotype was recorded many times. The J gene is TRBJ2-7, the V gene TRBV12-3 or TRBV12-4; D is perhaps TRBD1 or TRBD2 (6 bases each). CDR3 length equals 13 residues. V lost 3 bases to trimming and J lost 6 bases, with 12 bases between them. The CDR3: CASSFHGGAEQYF. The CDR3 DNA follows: TGTGCCAGCAGTTTTCACGGGGGCGCCGAGCAGTACTTC.

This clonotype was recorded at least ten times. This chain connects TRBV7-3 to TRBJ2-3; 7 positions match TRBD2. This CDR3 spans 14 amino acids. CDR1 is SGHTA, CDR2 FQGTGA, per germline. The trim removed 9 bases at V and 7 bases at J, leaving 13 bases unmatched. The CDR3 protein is CASMERGVLNTQYF. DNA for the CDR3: TGTGCCAGTATGGAGCGGGGTGTCTTGAATACGCAGTATTTT.

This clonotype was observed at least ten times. The DNA for the CDR3 is TGCGCCAGCAGCCAAGATCTGCGCGGGGGGGCTTACAATGAGCAGTTCTTC. Residues: CASSQDLRGGAYNEQFF. The rearrangement joins TRBV4-3 to TRBJ2-1; 9 nucleotides agree with TRBD2. Germline CDR1 reads LGHNA; CDR2 reads YSLEER. The CDR3 has 17 residues. With 0 bases clipped from V and 4 bases from J, the junction kept 7 bases outside the gene matches.

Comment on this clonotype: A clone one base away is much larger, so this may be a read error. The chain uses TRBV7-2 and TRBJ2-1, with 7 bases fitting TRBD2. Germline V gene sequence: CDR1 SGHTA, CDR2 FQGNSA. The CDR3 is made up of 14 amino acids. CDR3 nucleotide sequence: TGTGCCAGCAGCCCGGTGGGGGGGTACAATGAGCGGTTCTTC. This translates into CASSPVGGYNERFF.

DNA for the CDR3: TGTGCCAGCAGTGAAGCGAAGAGGGGCGAGCAGTACTTC. Amino acids: CASSEAKRGEQYF. The chain uses TRBV2 and TRBJ2-7, with D possibly being TRBD1 or TRBD2 (5 bases each). V was cut by 0 bases and J by 6 bases, with 9 bases left in between. This CDR3 region has 13 residues. Germline loops: CDR1 SNHLY, CDR2 FYNNEI.

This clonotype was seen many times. The CDR3 DNA follows: TGTGCCAGCAGCTTACCGCAGCGGCTAGCGGGGGCCCAAGAGACCCAGTACTTC. Its protein is CASSLPQRLAGAQETQYF. The genes are TRBV7-9 and TRBJ2-5, with 10 bases aligning to TRBD2. The CDR3 runs to 18 residues. Germline trimming cut 2 bases from V and 1 base from J; bases unmatched to any gene: 10. The germline CDR1 and CDR2 sequences are SEHNR and FQNEAQ (reference sequence).

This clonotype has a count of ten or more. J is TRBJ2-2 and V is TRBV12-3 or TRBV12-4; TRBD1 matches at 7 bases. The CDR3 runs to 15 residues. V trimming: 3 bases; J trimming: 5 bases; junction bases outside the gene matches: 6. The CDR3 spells CASSLGRGKTGELFF. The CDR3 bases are TGTGCCAGCAGTTTGGGCAGGGGGAAGACCGGGGAGCTGTTTTTT.

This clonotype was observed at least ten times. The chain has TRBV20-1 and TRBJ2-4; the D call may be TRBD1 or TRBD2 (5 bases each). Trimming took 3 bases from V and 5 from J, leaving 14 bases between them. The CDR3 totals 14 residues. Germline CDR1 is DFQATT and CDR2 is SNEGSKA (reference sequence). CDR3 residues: CSASPSGRQNIQYF. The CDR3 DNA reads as TGCAGTGCTAGCCCCTCGGGGCGCCAAAACATTCAGTACTTC.

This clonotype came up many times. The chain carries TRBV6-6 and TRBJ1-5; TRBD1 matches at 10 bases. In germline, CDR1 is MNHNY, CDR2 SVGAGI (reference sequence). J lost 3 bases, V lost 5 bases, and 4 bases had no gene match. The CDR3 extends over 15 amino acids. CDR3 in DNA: TGTGCCAGCAGTCTGGACAGGGGGGTCAATCAGCCCCAGCATTTT. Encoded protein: CASSLDRGVNQPQHF.

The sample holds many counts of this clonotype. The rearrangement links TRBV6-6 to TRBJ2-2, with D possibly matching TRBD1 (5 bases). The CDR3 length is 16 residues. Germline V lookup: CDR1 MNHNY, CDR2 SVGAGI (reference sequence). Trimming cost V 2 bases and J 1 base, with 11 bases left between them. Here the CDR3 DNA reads TGTGCCAGCAGTTACGGCAGGGCTGGGAACACCGGGGAGCTGTTTTTT. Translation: CASSYGRAGNTGELFF.

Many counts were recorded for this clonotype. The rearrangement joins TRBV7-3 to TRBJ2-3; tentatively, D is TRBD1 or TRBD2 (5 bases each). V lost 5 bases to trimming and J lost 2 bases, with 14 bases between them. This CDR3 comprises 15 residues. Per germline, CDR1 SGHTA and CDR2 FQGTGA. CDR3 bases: TGTGCCAGCAGCCTGTGGGGACGAAACACAGATACGCAGTATTTT. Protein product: CASSLWGRNTDTQYF.

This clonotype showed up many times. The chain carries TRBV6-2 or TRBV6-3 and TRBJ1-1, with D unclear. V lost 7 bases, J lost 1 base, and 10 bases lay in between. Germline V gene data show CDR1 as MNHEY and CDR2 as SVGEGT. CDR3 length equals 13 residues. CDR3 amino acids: CASTDTSNTEAFF. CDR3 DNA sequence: TGTGCCAGCACAGACACCTCGAACACTGAAGCTTTCTTT.

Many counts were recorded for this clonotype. CDR3 residues: CASSLKAIKGTQYF. CDR3 sequence (DNA): TGTGCCAGCAGCTTAAAGGCCATCAAAGGGACCCAGTACTTC. The chain links TRBV7-2 to TRBJ2-5; D remains unclear. Between the trimmed V and J ends, which lost 2 bases and 7 bases, there was a span of 14 bases. CDR3 length: 14 amino acids. In germline, CDR1 is SGHTA, CDR2 FQGNSA.

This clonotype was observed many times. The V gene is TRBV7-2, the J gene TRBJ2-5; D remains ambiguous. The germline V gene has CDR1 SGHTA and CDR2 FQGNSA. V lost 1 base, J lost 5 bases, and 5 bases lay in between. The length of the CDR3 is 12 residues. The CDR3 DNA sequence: TGTGCCAGCAGCTTAGGGTACGAGACCCAGTACTTC. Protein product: CASSLGYETQYF.